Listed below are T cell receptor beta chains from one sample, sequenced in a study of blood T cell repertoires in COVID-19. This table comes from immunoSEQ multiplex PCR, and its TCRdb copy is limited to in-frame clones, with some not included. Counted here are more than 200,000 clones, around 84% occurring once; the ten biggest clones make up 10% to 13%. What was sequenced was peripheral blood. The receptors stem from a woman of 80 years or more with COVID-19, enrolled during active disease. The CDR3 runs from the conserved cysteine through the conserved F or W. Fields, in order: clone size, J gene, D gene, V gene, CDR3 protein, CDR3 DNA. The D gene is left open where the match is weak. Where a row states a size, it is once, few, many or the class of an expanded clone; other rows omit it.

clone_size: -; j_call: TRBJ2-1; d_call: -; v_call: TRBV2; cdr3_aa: CASKGPVTGEQFF; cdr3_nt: TGTGCCAGCAAGGGGCCGGTTACAGGTGAGCAGTTCTTC
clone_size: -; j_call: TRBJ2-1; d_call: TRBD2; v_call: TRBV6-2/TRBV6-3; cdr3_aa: CASSWTSGGFTYNEQFF; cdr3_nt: TGTGCCAGCAGTTGGACTAGCGGGGGGTTCACTTACAATGAGCAGTTCTTC
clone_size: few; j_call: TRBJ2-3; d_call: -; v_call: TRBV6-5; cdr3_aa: CASSSQRTSTDTQYF; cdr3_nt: TGTGCCAGCAGCTCACAGAGAACCAGCACAGATACGCAGTATTTT
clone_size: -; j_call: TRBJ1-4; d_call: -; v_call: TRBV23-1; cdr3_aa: CASSPNLNRATNEKLFF; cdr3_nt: TGCGCCAGCAGTCCCAACCTTAACAGGGCAACTAATGAAAAACTGTTTTTT
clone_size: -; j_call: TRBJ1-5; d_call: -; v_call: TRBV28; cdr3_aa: CASRFGAANQPQHF; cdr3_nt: TGTGCCAGCCGGTTTGGGGCGGCCAATCAGCCCCAGCATTTT
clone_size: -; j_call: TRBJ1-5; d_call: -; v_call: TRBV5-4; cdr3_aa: CASSLDGARNQPQHF; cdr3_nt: TGTGCCAGCAGCTTGGATGGGGCCCGAAATCAGCCCCAGCATTTT
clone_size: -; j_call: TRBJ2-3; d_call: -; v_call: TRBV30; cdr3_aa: CAWSLGGATDTQYF; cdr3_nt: TGTGCCTGGAGTCTCGGTGGGGCCACAGATACGCAGTATTTT
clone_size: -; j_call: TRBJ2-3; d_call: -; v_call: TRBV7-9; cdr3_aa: CASSSRGLGDTQYF; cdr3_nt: TGTGCCAGCAGCTCTAGGGGGTTGGGAGATACGCAGTATTTT
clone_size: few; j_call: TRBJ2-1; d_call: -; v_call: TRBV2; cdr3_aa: CASSPTPAADEQFF; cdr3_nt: TGTGCCAGCAGCCCCACCCCCGCCGCAGATGAGCAGTTCTTC
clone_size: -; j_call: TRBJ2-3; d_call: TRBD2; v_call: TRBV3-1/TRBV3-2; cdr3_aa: CASSQDMFLAGGSTDTQYF; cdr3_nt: TGTGCCAGCAGCCAAGATATGTTCCTAGCGGGGGGTAGCACAGATACGCAGTATTTT
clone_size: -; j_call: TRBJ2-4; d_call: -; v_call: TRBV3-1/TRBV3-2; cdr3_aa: CASEPTPGQAKNIQYF; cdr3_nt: TGTGCCAGCGAGCCCACCCCAGGCCAGGCCAAAAACATTCAGTACTTC
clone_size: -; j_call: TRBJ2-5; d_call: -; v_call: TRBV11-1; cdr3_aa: CASSFGGETQYF; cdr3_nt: TGTGCCAGCAGCTTCGGGGGTGAGACCCAGTACTTC
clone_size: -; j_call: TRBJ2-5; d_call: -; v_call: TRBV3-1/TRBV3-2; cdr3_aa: CASSSTGRGNQETQYF; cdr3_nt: TGTGCCAGCAGCTCGACGGGACGGGGGAACCAAGAGACCCAGTACTTC
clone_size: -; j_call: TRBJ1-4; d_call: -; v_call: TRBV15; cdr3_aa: CATSRAEGTNEKLFF; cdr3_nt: TGTGCCACCAGCAGGGCGGAGGGAACTAATGAAAAACTGTTTTTT
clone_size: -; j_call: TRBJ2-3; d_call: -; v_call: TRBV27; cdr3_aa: CASSLSGGTSTDTQYF; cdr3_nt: TGTGCCAGCAGTTTGAGTGGGGGGACTAGCACAGATACGCAGTATTTT